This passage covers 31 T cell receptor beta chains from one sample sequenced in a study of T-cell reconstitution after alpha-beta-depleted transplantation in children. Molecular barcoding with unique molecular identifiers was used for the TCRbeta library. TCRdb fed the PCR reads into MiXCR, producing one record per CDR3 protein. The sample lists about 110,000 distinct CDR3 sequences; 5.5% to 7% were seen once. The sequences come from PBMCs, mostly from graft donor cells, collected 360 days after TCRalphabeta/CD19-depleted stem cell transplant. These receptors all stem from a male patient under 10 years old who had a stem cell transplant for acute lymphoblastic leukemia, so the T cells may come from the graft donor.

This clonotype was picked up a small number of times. The chain's CDR3 is CASSFYGSTRFYF. The CDR3 DNA is TGTGCCAGCAGCTTTTACGGGAGCACTAGATTCTACTTC. The rearrangement joins TRBV7-8 to TRBJ2-7; weak D call: TRBD2 (6 bases). Germline CDR1 is SGHVS and CDR2 is FQNEAQ. Trimming shortened V by 3 bases and J by 13 bases, and 19 bases separated the two germline ends. The CDR3 runs to 13 residues.

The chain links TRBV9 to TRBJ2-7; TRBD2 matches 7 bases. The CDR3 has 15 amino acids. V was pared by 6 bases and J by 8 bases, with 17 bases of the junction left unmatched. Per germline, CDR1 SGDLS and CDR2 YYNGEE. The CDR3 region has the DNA TGTGCCAGCACCCTAAACGGGCTAGCGGAGCAGAAGCAGTACTTC. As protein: CASTLNGLAEQKQYF.

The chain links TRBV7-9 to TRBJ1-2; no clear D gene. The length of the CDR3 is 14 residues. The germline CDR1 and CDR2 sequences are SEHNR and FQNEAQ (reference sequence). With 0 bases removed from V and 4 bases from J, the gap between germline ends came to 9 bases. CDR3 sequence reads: CASSLARGIYGYTF. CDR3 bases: TGTGCCAGCAGCTTAGCGAGAGGGATCTATGGCTACACCTTC.

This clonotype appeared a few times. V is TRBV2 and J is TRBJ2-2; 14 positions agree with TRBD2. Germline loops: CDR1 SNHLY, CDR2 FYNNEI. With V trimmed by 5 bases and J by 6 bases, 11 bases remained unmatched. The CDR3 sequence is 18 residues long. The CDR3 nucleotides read TGTGCCAGCAGTCTTATGACTAGCGGGGGGGCCAGTCCCGGGGAGCTGTTTTTT. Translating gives CASSLMTSGGASPGELFF. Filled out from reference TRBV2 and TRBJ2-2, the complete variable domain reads EPEVTQTPSHQVTQMGQEVILRCVPISNHLYFYWYRQILGQKVEFLVSFYNNEISEKSEIFDDQFSVERPDGSNFTLKIRSTKLEDSAMYFCASSLMTSGGASPGELFFGEGSRLTVL.

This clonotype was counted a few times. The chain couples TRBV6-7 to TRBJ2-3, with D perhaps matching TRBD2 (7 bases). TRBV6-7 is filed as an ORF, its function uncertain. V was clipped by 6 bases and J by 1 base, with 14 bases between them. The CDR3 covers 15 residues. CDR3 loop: CASSPSGGRTDTQYF. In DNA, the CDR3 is TGTGCCAGCAGCCCCTCCGGGGGGCGCACAGATACGCAGTATTTT.

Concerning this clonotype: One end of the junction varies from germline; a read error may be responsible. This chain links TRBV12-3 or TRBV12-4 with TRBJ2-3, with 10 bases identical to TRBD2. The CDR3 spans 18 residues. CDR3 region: CAISFLLFGTSGTDTQYF. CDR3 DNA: TGTGCCATCAGTTTCCTTCTGTTCGGGACTAGCGGCACAGATACGCAGTATTTT.

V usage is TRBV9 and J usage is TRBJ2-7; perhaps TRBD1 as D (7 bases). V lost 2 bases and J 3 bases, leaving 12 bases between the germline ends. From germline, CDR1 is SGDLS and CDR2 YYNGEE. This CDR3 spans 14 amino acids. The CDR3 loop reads CASSVGGQFYEQYF. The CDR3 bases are TGTGCCAGCAGCGTCGGGGGACAGTTCTACGAGCAGTACTTC. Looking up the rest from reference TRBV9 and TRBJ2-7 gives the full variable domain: DSGVTQTPKHLITATGQRVTLRCSPRSGDLSVYWYQQSLDQGLQFLIQYYNGEERAKGNILERFSAQQFPDLHSELNLSSLELGDSALYFCASSVGGQFYEQYFGPGTRLTVT.

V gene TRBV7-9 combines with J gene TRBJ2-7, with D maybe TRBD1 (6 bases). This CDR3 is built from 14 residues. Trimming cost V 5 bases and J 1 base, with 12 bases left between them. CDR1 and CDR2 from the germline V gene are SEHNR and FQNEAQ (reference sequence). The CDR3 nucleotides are TGTGCCAGCAGCGGTACAGGGCCTTCCTACGAGCAGTACTTC. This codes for CASSGTGPSYEQYF.

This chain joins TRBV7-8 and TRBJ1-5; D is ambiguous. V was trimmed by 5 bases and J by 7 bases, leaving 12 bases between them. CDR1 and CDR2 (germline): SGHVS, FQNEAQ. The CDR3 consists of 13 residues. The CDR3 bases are TGTGCCAGCAGCCTAATATCCGGCCAGCCCCAGCATTTT. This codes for CASSLISGQPQHF.

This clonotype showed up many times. This CDR3 reads CAISESGGANYEQYF. CDR3 coding DNA: TGTGCCATCAGTGAGTCTGGGGGGGCGAACTACGAGCAGTACTTC. The chain joins TRBV10-3 to TRBJ2-7; tentatively, D is TRBD2 (7 bases). The CDR3 runs to 15 residues. CDR1 and CDR2 from the germline V gene are ENHRY and SYGVKD. With 0 bases removed from V and 3 bases from J, the gap between germline ends came to 12 bases.

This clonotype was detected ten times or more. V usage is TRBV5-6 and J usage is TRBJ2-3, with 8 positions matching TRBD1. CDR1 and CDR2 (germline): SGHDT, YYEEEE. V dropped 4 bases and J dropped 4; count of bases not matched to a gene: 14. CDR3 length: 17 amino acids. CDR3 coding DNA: TGTGCCAGCAGCCATCTAGGACAGGGTGGGGGGCCAGATACGCAGTATTTT. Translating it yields CASSHLGQGGGPDTQYF.

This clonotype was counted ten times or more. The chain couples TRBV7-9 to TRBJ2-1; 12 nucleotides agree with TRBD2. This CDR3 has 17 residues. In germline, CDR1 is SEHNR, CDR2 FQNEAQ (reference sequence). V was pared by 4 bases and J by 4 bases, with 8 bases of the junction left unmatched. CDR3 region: CASSSKVTSGRYNEQFF. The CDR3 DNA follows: TGTGCCAGCAGCTCTAAGGTGACTAGCGGGAGATACAATGAGCAGTTCTTC.

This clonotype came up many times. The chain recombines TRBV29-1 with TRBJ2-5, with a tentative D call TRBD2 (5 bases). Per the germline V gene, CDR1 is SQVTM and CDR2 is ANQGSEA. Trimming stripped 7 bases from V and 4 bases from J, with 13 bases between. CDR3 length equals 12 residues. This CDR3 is CSARTSLETQYF. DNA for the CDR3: TGCAGCGCCAGGACTTCCTTAGAGACCCAGTACTTC.

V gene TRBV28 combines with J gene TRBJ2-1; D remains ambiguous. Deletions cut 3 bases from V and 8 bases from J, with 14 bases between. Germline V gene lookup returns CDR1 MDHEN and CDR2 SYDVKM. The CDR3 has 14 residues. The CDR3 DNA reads TGTGCCAGCAGTTTTCCTGCATTTTGTGATGAGCAGTTCTTC. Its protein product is CASSFPAFCDEQFF.

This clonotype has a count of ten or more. DNA of the CDR3: TGCGCCAGCAGCCAAGAGAAGGCAGGAAACTCCTACGAGCAGTACTTC. As protein: CASSQEKAGNSYEQYF. The chain employs TRBV4-3 and TRBJ2-7; no reliable D call. The CDR3 has 16 amino acids. The germline V and J ends were trimmed by 0 bases and 0 bases, with 12 bases remaining between them. The germline V gene encodes CDR1 LGHNA and CDR2 YSLEER.

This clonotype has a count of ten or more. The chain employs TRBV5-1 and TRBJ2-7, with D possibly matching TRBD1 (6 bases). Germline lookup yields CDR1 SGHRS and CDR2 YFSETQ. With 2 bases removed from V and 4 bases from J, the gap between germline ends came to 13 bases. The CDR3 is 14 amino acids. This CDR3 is CASSFTRGRYEQYF. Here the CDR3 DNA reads TGCGCCAGCAGCTTCACCAGGGGAAGGTACGAGCAGTACTTC.

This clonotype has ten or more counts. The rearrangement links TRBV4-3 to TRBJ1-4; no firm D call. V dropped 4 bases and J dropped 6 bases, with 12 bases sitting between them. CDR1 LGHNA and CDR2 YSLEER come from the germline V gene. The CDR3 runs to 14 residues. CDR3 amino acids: CASSPSRDDEKLFF. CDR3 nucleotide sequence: TGCGCCAGCAGCCCATCCAGAGACGATGAAAAACTGTTTTTT.

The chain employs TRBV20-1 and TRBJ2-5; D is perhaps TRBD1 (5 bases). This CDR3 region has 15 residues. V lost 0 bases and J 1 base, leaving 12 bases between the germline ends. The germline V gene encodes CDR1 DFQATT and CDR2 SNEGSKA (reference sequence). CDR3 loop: CSARDPGHFQETQYF. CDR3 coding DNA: TGCAGTGCTAGAGATCCCGGACATTTCCAAGAGACCCAGTACTTC.

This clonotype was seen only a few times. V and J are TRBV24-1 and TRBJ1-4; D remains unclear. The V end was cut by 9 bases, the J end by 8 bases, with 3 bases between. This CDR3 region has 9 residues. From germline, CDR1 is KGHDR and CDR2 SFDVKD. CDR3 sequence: CATGEKLFF. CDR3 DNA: TGTGCCACCGGAGAAAAACTGTTTTTT.

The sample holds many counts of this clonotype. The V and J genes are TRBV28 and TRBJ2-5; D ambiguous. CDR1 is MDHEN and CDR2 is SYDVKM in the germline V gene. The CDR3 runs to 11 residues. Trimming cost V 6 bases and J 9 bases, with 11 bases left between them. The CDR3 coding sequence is TGTGCCAGCAGCTTCCGACGATCCCAGTACTTC. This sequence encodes CASSFRRSQYF.

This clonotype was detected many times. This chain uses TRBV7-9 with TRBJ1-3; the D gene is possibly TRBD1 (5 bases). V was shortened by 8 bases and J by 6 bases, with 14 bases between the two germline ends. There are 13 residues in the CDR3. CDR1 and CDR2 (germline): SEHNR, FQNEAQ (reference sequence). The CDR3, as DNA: TGTGCCAGCGGGAAGACAGAGTCAAACACCATATATTTT. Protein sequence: CASGKTESNTIYF.

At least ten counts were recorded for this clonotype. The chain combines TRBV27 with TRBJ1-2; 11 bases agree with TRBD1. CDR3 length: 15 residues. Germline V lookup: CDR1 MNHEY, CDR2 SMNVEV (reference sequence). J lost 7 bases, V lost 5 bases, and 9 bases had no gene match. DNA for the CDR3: TGTGCCAGCAGTCGCCGGGGACAGGGGGTTGGTGGCTACACCTTC. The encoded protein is CASSRRGQGVGGYTF.

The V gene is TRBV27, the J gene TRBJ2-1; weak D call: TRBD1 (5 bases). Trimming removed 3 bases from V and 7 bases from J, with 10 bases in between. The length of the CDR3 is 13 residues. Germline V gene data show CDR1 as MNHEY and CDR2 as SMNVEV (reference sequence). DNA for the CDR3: TGTGCCAGCAGTTTCGACAGAATTAATGAGCAGTTCTTC. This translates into CASSFDRINEQFF.

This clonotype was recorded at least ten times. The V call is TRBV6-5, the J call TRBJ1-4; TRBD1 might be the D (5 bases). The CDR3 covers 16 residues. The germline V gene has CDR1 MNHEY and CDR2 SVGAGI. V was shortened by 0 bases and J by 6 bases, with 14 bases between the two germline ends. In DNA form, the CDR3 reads TGTGCCAGCAGTTACTCGAGTGGGAGGGGACATGAAAAACTGTTTTTT. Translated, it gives CASSYSSGRGHEKLFF.

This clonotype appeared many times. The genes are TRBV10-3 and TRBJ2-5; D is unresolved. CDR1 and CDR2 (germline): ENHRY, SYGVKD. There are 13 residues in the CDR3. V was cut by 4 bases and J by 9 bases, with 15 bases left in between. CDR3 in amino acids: CAISGLEEKPQYF. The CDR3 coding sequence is TGTGCCATCAGTGGGTTAGAAGAGAAGCCCCAGTACTTC.

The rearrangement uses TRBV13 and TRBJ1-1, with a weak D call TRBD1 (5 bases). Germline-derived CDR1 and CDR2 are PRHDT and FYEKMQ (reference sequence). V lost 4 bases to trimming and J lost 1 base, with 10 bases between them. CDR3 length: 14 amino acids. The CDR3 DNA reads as TGTGCCAGCAGCTCCCGGGGCCAGAACACTGAAGCTTTCTTT. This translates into CASSSRGQNTEAFF.

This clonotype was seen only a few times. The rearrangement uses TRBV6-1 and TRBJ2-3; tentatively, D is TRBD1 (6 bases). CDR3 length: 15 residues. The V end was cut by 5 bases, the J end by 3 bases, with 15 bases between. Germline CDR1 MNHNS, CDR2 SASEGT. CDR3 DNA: TGTGCCAGCAGTCCCTACAGGGTATTGACAGATACGCAGTATTTT. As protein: CASSPYRVLTDTQYF.

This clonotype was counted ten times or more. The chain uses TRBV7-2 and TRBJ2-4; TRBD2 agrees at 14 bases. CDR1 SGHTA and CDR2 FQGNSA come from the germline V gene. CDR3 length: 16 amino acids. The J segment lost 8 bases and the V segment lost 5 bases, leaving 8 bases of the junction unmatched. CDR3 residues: CASSLGLAGGRDIQYF. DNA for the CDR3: TGTGCCAGCAGCCTAGGACTAGCGGGAGGACGGGACATTCAGTACTTC.

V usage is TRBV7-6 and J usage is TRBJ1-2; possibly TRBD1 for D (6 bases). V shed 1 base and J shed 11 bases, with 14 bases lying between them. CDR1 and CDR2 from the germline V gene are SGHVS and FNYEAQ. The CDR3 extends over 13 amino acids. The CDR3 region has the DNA TGTGCCAGCAGCTTAGACTGGGACACACCGTACACCTTC. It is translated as CASSLDWDTPYTF.

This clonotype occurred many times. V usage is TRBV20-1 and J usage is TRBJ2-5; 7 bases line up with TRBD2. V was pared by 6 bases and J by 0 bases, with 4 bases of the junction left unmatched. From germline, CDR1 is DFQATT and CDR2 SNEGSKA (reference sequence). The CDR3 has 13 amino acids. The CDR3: CSAGTMYQETQYF. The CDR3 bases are TGCAGTGCCGGGACTATGTACCAAGAGACCCAGTACTTC.

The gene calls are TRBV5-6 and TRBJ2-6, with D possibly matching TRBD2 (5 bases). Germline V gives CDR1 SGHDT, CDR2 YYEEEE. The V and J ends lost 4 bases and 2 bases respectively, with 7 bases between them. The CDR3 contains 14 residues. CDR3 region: CASSPGTGANVLTF. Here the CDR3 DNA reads TGTGCCAGCAGCCCGGGGACTGGGGCCAACGTCCTGACTTTC. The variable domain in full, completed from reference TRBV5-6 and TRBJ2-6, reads DAGVTQSPTHLIKTRGQQVTLRCSPKSGHDTVSWYQQALGQGPQFIFQYYEEEERQRGNFPDRFSGHQFPNYSSELNVNALLLGDSALYLCASSPGTGANVLTFGAGSRLTVL.